This T cell receptor (beta chain) came from a study of CD8+ T cells in alopecia areata. In germline, CDR1 is GTSNPN, CDR2 SVGIG (reference sequence). Between the trimmed V and J ends, which lost 0 bases and 8 bases, there was a span of 8 bases. The CDR3 totals 12 residues. RNA, once extracted, was reverse transcribed into cDNA for use as the sequencing template. Profiled with immunoSEQ multiplex PCR; TCRdb holds only in-frame clones, not every one. The sample lists approximately 150,000 clones, approximately 57% occurring once. About this clone: Its antigen is not identified.

Findings and caveats of the study: Significant decreases in scalp clonality and expanded CD8+ clones followed tofacitinib treatment. It was less clear whether patients shared TCRs than it was in mice, possibly because of HLA.

Treatment reported: oral pan-JAK inhibitor, 5-10 mg twice daily. The chain employs TRBV30 and TRBJ1-3, with D perhaps matching TRBD1 (5 bases). The material was CD4+ T cells sorted from blood, obtained at week 24, from a patient treated with tofacitinib. This clonotype was obtained from a human donor with alopecia areata. The CDR3 sequence: CAWSVRGDTIYF. In nucleotides, the CDR3 is TGTGCCTGGAGTGTAAGAGGGGACACCATATATTTT.